Listed here are 23 T cell receptor beta chains from one sample, sequenced in a study of blood T cell repertoires in COVID-19. This table comes from immunoSEQ multiplex PCR, and its TCRdb copy is limited to in-frame clones, with some not included. The sample contains 150,000 to 200,000 clones, approximately 83% of which appear only once. The specimen was peripheral blood. The receptors were sampled from a man in his 60s with acute or convalescent COVID-19.

The chain carries TRBV6-5 and TRBJ1-6, with D maybe TRBD1 (5 bases). CDR3 size: 15 residues. Trimming took 0 bases from V and 9 from J, leaving 12 bases between them. From germline, CDR1 is MNHEY and CDR2 SVGAGI. The CDR3 sequence is CASSYSGQGGSPLHF. In nucleotides, the CDR3 is TGTGCCAGCAGTTACTCCGGCCAGGGTGGTTCACCCCTCCACTTT.

The rearrangement uses TRBV28 and TRBJ2-4; 8 nucleotides agree with TRBD2. Per germline, CDR1 MDHEN and CDR2 SYDVKM. The V gene end was trimmed by 5 bases and the J gene end by 1 base; junction bases not matched to a gene: 7. This CDR3 is 16 amino acids long. The CDR3 spells CASSPLAGGAKNIQYF. Written as DNA, the CDR3 is TGTGCCAGCAGTCCCCTAGCGGGCGGTGCCAAAAACATTCAGTACTTC.

The chain has TRBV5-1 and TRBJ1-2; 10 bases match TRBD1. J lost 4 bases, V lost 0 bases, and 3 bases had no gene match. The V gene's germline CDR1 is SGHRS and CDR2 YFSETQ. The length of the CDR3 is 15 residues. Here the CDR3 DNA reads TGCGCCAGCAGCTTGGGACAGGGGGCGGTCTATGGCTACACCTTC. Amino acid sequence: CASSLGQGAVYGYTF.

This chain links TRBV6-5 with TRBJ1-3; D perhaps matches TRBD1 (5 bases). The length of the CDR3 is 16 residues. Per the germline V gene, CDR1 is MNHEY and CDR2 is SVGAGI. V lost 2 bases to trimming and J lost 4 bases, with 15 bases between them. The CDR3 protein is CASSYGAGRGGNTIYF. CDR3 nucleotides: TGTGCCAGCAGTTACGGAGCAGGGAGGGGCGGAAACACCATATATTTT.

This clone was found once. V is TRBV27 and J is TRBJ2-3; the match to TRBD2 covers 8 bases. The CDR3 length is 14 residues. In germline, CDR1 is MNHEY, CDR2 SMNVEV (reference sequence). V was pared by 8 bases and J by 6 bases, with 10 bases of the junction left unmatched. The CDR3 sequence: CASLYRGGSDTQYF. As DNA, the CDR3 is TGTGCCAGCCTTTATCGGGGGGGTTCGGATACGCAGTATTTT.

This sequence joins TRBV20-1 and TRBJ2-3; D ambiguous. This CDR3 has 11 amino acids. Germline V gene lookup returns CDR1 DFQATT and CDR2 SNEGSKA (reference sequence). The germline V and J ends were trimmed by 6 bases and 6 bases, with 10 bases remaining between them. CDR3 bases: TGCAGTGCGGGTTCCGGGGATACGCAGTATTTT. Translating it yields CSAGSGDTQYF.

The count of this clone is one. This sequence joins TRBV7-2 and TRBJ2-1; D is uncertain. CDR1 and CDR2 (germline): SGHTA, FQGNSA. V gave up 5 bases and J gave up 6 bases, with 11 bases separating them. The CDR3 is 13 residues long. DNA of the CDR3: TGTGCCAGCAGCCCCCCCGGGTCCAATGAGCAGTTCTTC. Translated, it gives CASSPPGSNEQFF.

V usage is TRBV5-4 and J usage is TRBJ1-5, with no clear D. The ends were cut back, 2 bases at V and 7 bases at J, with 10 bases in the middle. The CDR3 contains 13 residues. Germline loops: CDR1 SGHNT, CDR2 YYREEE (reference sequence). The DNA for the CDR3 is TGTGCCAGCAGCTTCGAGGGAACCCAGCCCCAGCATTTT. This encodes CASSFEGTQPQHF.

The V and J genes are TRBV28 and TRBJ1-2; 10 positions match TRBD1. Losses at the gene ends were 4 bases for V and 3 bases for J; bases not matched to a gene: 8. There are 16 residues in the CDR3. Germline lookup yields CDR1 MDHEN and CDR2 SYDVKM. The CDR3 nucleotides are TGTGCCAGCAGTTGGGCTTCAGGGACAGGGGACTATGGCTACACCTTC. Its translation is CASSWASGTGDYGYTF.

The rearrangement links TRBV27 to TRBJ1-5, with TRBD1 matching over 7 bases. V gave up 5 bases and J gave up 4 bases; unmatched junction bases: 8. The CDR3 is 15 amino acids. CDR1 is MNHEY and CDR2 is SMNVEV in the germline V gene (reference sequence). The CDR3 sequence is CASSPSTGWNQPQHF. The CDR3 coding sequence is TGTGCCAGCAGTCCATCGACAGGGTGGAATCAGCCCCAGCATTTT.

The chain combines TRBV4-2 with TRBJ1-2; the D gene is possibly TRBD1 (5 bases). CDR1 LGHNA and CDR2 YNFKEQ come from the germline V gene. Trimming stripped 0 bases from V and 8 bases from J, with 16 bases between. The length of the CDR3 is 15 residues. The DNA for the CDR3 is TGTGCCAGCAGCCAAGATCTTCCAGGGCTCCGCGGCTACACCTTC. Its protein is CASSQDLPGLRGYTF.

The chain has TRBV30 and TRBJ1-6; D is ambiguous. CDR1 and CDR2 from the germline V gene are GTSNPN and SVGIG (reference sequence). Trimming cost V 4 bases and J 9 bases, with 10 bases left between them. The CDR3 covers 12 residues. CDR3 loop: CAWKSESSPLHF. The CDR3 coding sequence is TGTGCCTGGAAGAGTGAATCTTCACCCCTCCACTTT. Using reference TRBV30 and TRBJ1-6 for the parts outside the CDR3, the full variable domain is SQTIHQWPATLVQPVGSPLSLECTVEGTSNPNLYWYRQAAGRGLQLLFYSVGIGQISSEVPQNLSASRPQDRQFILSSKKLLLSDSGFYLCAWKSESSPLHFGNGTRLTVT.

The V gene is TRBV7-6, the J gene TRBJ2-2, with D maybe TRBD1 (6 bases). The CDR3 runs 15 residues. Germline V CDR1 and CDR2: SGHVS, FNYEAQ. Trimming pared 1 base from V and 4 bases from J, leaving 10 bases between. The chain's CDR3 is CASSLEGGGTGELFF. The CDR3 DNA sequence: TGTGCCAGCAGCTTAGAAGGGGGTGGCACCGGGGAGCTGTTTTTT.

This chain uses TRBV28 with TRBJ2-6; weak D call: TRBD1 (6 bases). CDR1 MDHEN and CDR2 SYDVKM come from the germline V gene. The CDR3 is made up of 15 amino acids. The CDR3 reads CSVRSGGAGANVLTF. The CDR3, as DNA: TGTTCCGTACGGTCTGGGGGCGCTGGGGCCAACGTCCTGACTTTC.

The rearrangement links TRBV19 to TRBJ1-3, with TRBD1 identical over 12 bases. Germline values: CDR1 LNHDA, CDR2 SQIVND (reference sequence). This CDR3 region has 16 residues. The V gene end was trimmed by 3 bases and the J gene end by 2 bases; junction bases not matched to a gene: 2. The CDR3 is CASSMGQGAAGNTIYF. As DNA, the CDR3 is TGTGCCAGTAGTATGGGACAGGGGGCGGCTGGAAACACCATATATTTT.

V is TRBV21-1 and J is TRBJ2-7; the tabulated D call, TRBD2, remains unverified against the DNA. TRBV21-1 is a pseudogene. The CDR3 is 15 residues long. CDR3 sequence reads: CASSKGLSGQYEQYF. CDR3 DNA sequence: TGTGCCAGCAGCAAGGGACTTTCGGGCCAGTACGAGCAGTACTTC.

This chain joins TRBV4-2 and TRBJ1-1; unclear D gene. The length of the CDR3 is 14 residues. Trimming cost V 4 bases and J 7 bases, with 16 bases left between them. Per germline, CDR1 LGHNA and CDR2 YNFKEQ. CDR3 nucleotides: TGTGCCAGCAGCCTCCGGGAGGGTGGCGGTGAAGCTTTCTTT. Translation gives CASSLREGGGEAFF.

The chain links TRBV7-6 to TRBJ2-1, with 7 nucleotides matching TRBD2. Germline-derived CDR1 and CDR2 are SGHVS and FNYEAQ. J lost 5 bases, V lost 2 bases, and 6 bases had no gene match. This CDR3 has 15 amino acids. This chain's CDR3 is CASSLPGTTHNEQFF. The CDR3 bases are TGTGCCAGCAGCTTACCCGGGACTACCCACAATGAGCAGTTCTTC.

Here the CDR3 reads CASSYHRGTNEKLFF. The CDR3 region has the DNA TGTGCCAGCAGCTACCACAGGGGAACTAATGAAAAACTGTTTTTT. This chain links TRBV5-4 with TRBJ1-4; 7 bases are a match to TRBD1. Germline V lookup: CDR1 SGHNT, CDR2 YYREEE (reference sequence). CDR3 length: 15 amino acids. V lost 3 bases to trimming and J lost 1 base; unmatched junction nucleotides: 3.

The chain recombines TRBV18 with TRBJ1-4; D ambiguous. The CDR3 consists of 14 residues. The germline gives CDR1 KGHSH, CDR2 LQKENI. The V end was cut by 4 bases, the J end by 4 bases, with 10 bases between. CDR3 DNA sequence: TGTGCCAGCTCACGAGAGACGGGTAATGAAAAACTGTTTTTT. This translates into CASSRETGNEKLFF. Full variable domain (rest looked up from reference TRBV18 and TRBJ1-4): NAGVMQNPRHLVRRRGQEARLRCSPMKGHSHVYWYRQLPEEGLKFMVYLQKENIIDESGMPKERFSAEFPKEGPSILRIQQVVRGDSAAYFCASSRETGNEKLFFGSGTQLSVL.

The V gene is TRBV28, the J gene TRBJ1-4; D possibly corresponds to TRBD1 (6 bases). CDR1 is MDHEN, CDR2 SYDVKM, per germline. This CDR3 is 12 amino acids long. Trimming pared 3 bases from V and 10 bases from J, leaving 9 bases between. CDR3: CASSFFRGKLFF. Here the CDR3 DNA reads TGTGCCAGCAGTTTCTTCAGGGGAAAACTGTTTTTT.

This clone occurred a few times. This chain joins TRBV4-1 and TRBJ2-1, with TRBD1 identical over 7 bases. The CDR3 covers 16 residues. The ends lost 5 bases at V and 3 bases at J; junction bases unmatched: 10. Germline V gene data show CDR1 as MGHRA and CDR2 as YSYEKL. In DNA, the CDR3 is TGCGCCAGCAGCACGCCCCGGGACAGAGTCTACAATGAGCAGTTCTTC. Translation: CASSTPRDRVYNEQFF.

The V call is TRBV29-1, the J call TRBJ2-7; 9 bases are a match to TRBD2. This CDR3 is built from 14 residues. The V segment lost 5 bases and the J segment 5 bases; nucleotides outside the gene matches: 10. Germline loops: CDR1 SQVTM, CDR2 ANQGSEA. DNA of the CDR3: TGCAGCGTTCAAATCGCGGGAGGGCCCCACGAGCAGTACTTC. Its protein product is CSVQIAGGPHEQYF.